This passage covers 32 T cell receptor beta chains from one sample sequenced in a study of T cell repertoires in cytomegalovirus infection. TCRdb fed the reads into MiXCR, producing one record per CDR3 protein. This sample has some 600,000 distinct CDR3 sequences, with roughly a quarter found just once. The sample comprised CD8+ T cells from PBMCs. These receptor sequences come from a human donor in good health (CMV status not recorded). Some clones in this sample may be carry-over from other donors' samples.

The chain couples TRBV20-1 to TRBJ1-5; 8 bases map to TRBD1. With V trimmed by 6 bases and J by 6 bases, 13 bases remained unmatched. Germline-derived CDR1 and CDR2 are DFQATT and SNEGSKA (reference sequence). The CDR3 consists of 15 residues. The DNA of the CDR3 is TGCAGTGCAATTACCAGGGGGCGCCCGGGTCAGCCCCAGCATTTT. This translates into CSAITRGRPGQPQHF.

The chain couples TRBV29-1 to TRBJ2-2; D may be TRBD1 or TRBD2 (7 bases each). Germline V gene lookup returns CDR1 SQVTM and CDR2 ANQGSEA. V gave up 7 bases and J gave up 5 bases, with 17 bases separating them. The length of the CDR3 is 14 residues. CDR3: CSAHAGGVTGELFF. DNA for the CDR3: TGCAGCGCACACGCAGGGGGGGTTACCGGGGAGCTGTTTTTT.

Note on this clonotype: One base away lies a much larger clone, so this may be a sequencing read error. V usage is TRBV7-9 and J usage is TRBJ2-1, with 7 bases identical to TRBD2. Germline V gene sequence: CDR1 SEHNR, CDR2 FQNEAQ (reference sequence). The CDR3 is made up of 16 amino acids. V was clipped by 5 bases and J by 1 base; unmatched bases: 8. The CDR3 region is CASSPKGRASYNEQFF. CDR3 DNA: TGTGCCAGCAGCCCTAAGGGGAGGGCTTCCTACAATGAGCAGTTCTTC. The full variable domain, rest sourced from reference TRBV7-9 and TRBJ2-1, is DTGVSQNPRHKITKRGQNVTFRCDPISEHNRLYWYRQTLGQGPEFLTYFQNEAQLEKSRLLSDRFSAERPKGSFSTLEIQRTEQGDSAMYLCASSPKGRASYNEQFFGPGTRLTVL.

At least ten counts were recorded for this clonotype. The rearrangement joins TRBV5-1 to TRBJ2-2; D is perhaps TRBD2 (5 bases). Trimming shortened V by 2 bases and J by 5 bases, and 31 bases separated the two germline ends. The CDR3 is made up of 21 amino acids. Per the germline V gene, CDR1 is SGHRS and CDR2 is YFSETQ. CDR3 bases: TGCGCCAGCAGCTTATCCTCCTCTTGGACTTCAGATCGTAGTAAGACCGGGGAGCTGTTTTTT. Protein product: CASSLSSSWTSDRSKTGELFF.

This clonotype was seen repeatedly, ten times or more. The J gene is TRBJ1-5, the V gene TRBV28; 7 nucleotides align to TRBD1. The trim removed 4 bases at V and 4 bases at J, leaving 4 bases unmatched. Germline V gives CDR1 MDHEN, CDR2 SYDVKM. The CDR3 runs 14 residues. CDR3 nucleotide sequence: TGTGCCAGCAGTTGGGACAGACTGAATCAGCCCCAGCATTTT. Its protein product is CASSWDRLNQPQHF.

This clonotype was seen ten or more times. V and J are TRBV7-9 and TRBJ2-5; D not certain. The CDR3 is 12 amino acids. V lost 7 bases and J lost 0, with 6 bases in between. In germline, CDR1 is SEHNR, CDR2 FQNEAQ (reference sequence). CDR3 coding DNA: TGTGCCAGCACTGGGTACCAAGAGACCCAGTACTTC. Amino acids: CASTGYQETQYF. Drawing the rest from reference TRBV7-9 and TRBJ2-5, the complete variable domain is DTGVSQNPRHKITKRGQNVTFRCDPISEHNRLYWYRQTLGQGPEFLTYFQNEAQLEKSRLLSDRFSAERPKGSFSTLEIQRTEQGDSAMYLCASTGYQETQYFGPGTRLLVL.

The rearrangement joins TRBV29-1 to TRBJ2-2, with 7 bases that match TRBD1. This CDR3 has 14 residues. The germline gives CDR1 SQVTM, CDR2 ANQGSEA. V dropped 0 bases and J dropped 8; count of bases not matched to a gene: 6. CDR3 bases: TGCAGCGTTGAAGATCACAGGGGCTGGGGGGAGCTGTTTTTT. Protein: CSVEDHRGWGELFF.

This clonotype was seen a few times. V gene TRBV29-1 combines with J gene TRBJ1-1, with TRBD1 as a possible D gene (6 bases). V gave up 4 bases and J gave up 6 bases, with 15 bases separating them. Germline V CDR1 and CDR2: SQVTM, ANQGSEA. The CDR3 has 13 amino acids. CDR3 sequence reads: CSVAGAGFSEAFF. CDR3 coding DNA: TGCAGCGTTGCAGGGGCAGGTTTTTCTGAAGCTTTCTTT.

This clonotype occurred a few times. The chain uses TRBV7-6 and TRBJ1-1; D is ambiguous. The CDR3 totals 13 residues. Trimming took 5 bases from V and 5 from J, leaving 12 bases between them. The germline V gene has CDR1 SGHVS and CDR2 FNYEAQ. Here the CDR3 DNA reads TGTGCCAGCAGCGGGAGAATTAAGACTGAAGCTTTCTTT. Its protein product is CASSGRIKTEAFF.

This clonotype appeared a few times. The V call is TRBV4-1, the J call TRBJ1-4; no definite D call. Trimming removed 7 bases at V and 5 bases at J, with 17 bases between. Germline V gene lookup returns CDR1 MGHRA and CDR2 YSYEKL. CDR3 length: 15 residues. The CDR3 DNA reads TGCGCCAGCACGTCCTACGTCTCGGAGAATGAAAAACTGTTTTTT. Encoded protein: CASTSYVSENEKLFF.

This clonotype was recorded a few times. The V call is TRBV4-1, the J call TRBJ2-1, with D possibly TRBD2 on 6 matching bases. The V and J ends lost 0 bases and 2 bases respectively, with 11 bases between them. The CDR3 is made up of 16 amino acids. Germline V gives CDR1 MGHRA, CDR2 YSYEKL. CDR3 protein: CASSQDEGGAYNEQFF. CDR3 DNA sequence: TGCGCCAGCAGCCAAGATGAAGGCGGGGCCTACAATGAGCAGTTCTTC.

For this clonotype: Possible read error: a much larger clone is one base away. V is TRBV7-2 and J is TRBJ2-3; 8 bases match TRBD2. The germline V gene has CDR1 SGHTA and CDR2 FQGNSA. This CDR3 is 14 amino acids long. CDR3 nucleotides: TGTGCCAGCACGAGCGGGGGCCCCCCCAACGCGGGGCATTTT. Translation gives CASTSGGPPNAGHF.

The chain uses TRBV7-9 and TRBJ1-3; 8 bases match TRBD1. CDR3 length equals 15 residues. The J segment lost 5 bases and the V segment lost 0 bases, leaving 3 bases of the junction unmatched. Looked up from germline, CDR1 is SEHNR and CDR2 is FQNEAQ (reference sequence). CDR3: CASSLAGQGRNTIYF. CDR3 nucleotide sequence: TGTGCCAGCAGCTTAGCAGGACAGGGTCGAAACACCATATATTTT.

The gene calls are TRBV9 and TRBJ2-7, with TRBD1 matching over 9 bases. The CDR3 is made up of 15 amino acids. Germline V gene data show CDR1 as SGDLS and CDR2 as YYNGEE. The V segment lost 7 bases and the J segment 1 base; nucleotides outside the gene matches: 9. The CDR3 reads CASGSGQGPSYEQYF. CDR3 DNA: TGTGCCAGCGGATCGGGACAGGGCCCGTCCTACGAGCAGTACTTC. Using reference TRBV9 and TRBJ2-7 for the parts outside the CDR3, the full variable domain is DSGVTQTPKHLITATGQRVTLRCSPRSGDLSVYWYQQSLDQGLQFLIQYYNGEERAKGNILERFSAQQFPDLHSELNLSSLELGDSALYFCASGSGQGPSYEQYFGPGTRLTVT.

V and J are TRBV6-2 or TRBV6-3 and TRBJ2-5, with TRBD2 identical over 8 bases. The CDR3 runs to 13 residues. Germline V gene lookup returns CDR1 MNHEY and CDR2 SVGEGT. CDR3 loop: CAAAGGHQETQYF. The CDR3 DNA follows: TGTGCTGCGGCGGGGGGCCACCAAGAGACCCAGTACTTC.

Concerning this clonotype: The junction differs from germline at one of its ends, possibly a read error. The chain links TRBV7-9 to TRBJ1-5; D remains ambiguous. The CDR3 is 17 amino acids. Germline CDR1 reads SEHNR; CDR2 reads FQNEAQ (reference sequence). In DNA, the CDR3 is TGTGCCAGCAGCTTAGTGAAGGTCCGGAATAGCAATCAGCCCCGGCATTTT. Amino acids: CASSLVKVRNSNQPRHF.

The V gene is TRBV6-4, the J gene TRBJ2-3; 7 bases align to TRBD1. Germline V gene lookup returns CDR1 MRHNA and CDR2 SNTAGT. This CDR3 has 14 residues. V dropped 4 bases and J dropped 2; count of bases not matched to a gene: 3. CDR3 DNA sequence: TGTGCCAGCAGTGTCGGGACAGTCACAGATACGCAGTATTTT. It codes for CASSVGTVTDTQYF.

The chain links TRBV12-5 to TRBJ2-3; 9 bases match TRBD1. With V trimmed by 3 bases and J by 6 bases, 7 bases remained unmatched. The CDR3 loop spans 15 amino acids. Looked up from germline, CDR1 is LGHNT and CDR2 is FRNRAP. This chain's CDR3 is CASGFKDRGRDTQYF. CDR3 DNA: TGTGCTAGTGGTTTTAAGGACAGGGGTCGCGATACGCAGTATTTT. Full variable domain (missing parts from reference TRBV12-5 and TRBJ2-3): DARVTQTPRHKVTEMGQEVTMRCQPILGHNTVFWYRQTMMQGLELLAYFRNRAPLDDSGMPKDRFSAEMPDATLATLKIQPSEPRDSAVYFCASGFKDRGRDTQYFGPGTRLTVL.

About this clonotype: Just one base apart from a much larger clone, this may be a read error. The CDR3 sequence is CVSSLYSQAGQRDQPQHF. The CDR3 DNA is TGTGTCAGCAGCTTATACTCCCAGGCAGGCCAGAGGGATCAGCCCCAGCATTTT. The chain links TRBV7-6 to TRBJ1-5; no clear D gene. The CDR3 has 18 residues. Germline CDR1 reads SGHVS; CDR2 reads FNYEAQ.

V gene TRBV14 combines with J gene TRBJ1-6, with D possibly matching TRBD1 (5 bases). CDR1 and CDR2 (germline): SGHDN, FVKESK. This CDR3 has 16 residues. V was shortened by 0 bases and J by 5 bases, with 11 bases between the two germline ends. CDR3 in DNA: TGTGCCAGCAGCCAAGATTTGGGACTAGATAATTCACCCCTCCACTTT. The encoded protein is CASSQDLGLDNSPLHF.

In its sample, this clonotype was seen many times. The rearrangement joins TRBV7-9 to TRBJ2-4, with D tentatively TRBD1 or TRBD2 (5 bases each). The CDR3 covers 16 residues. Germline V CDR1 and CDR2: SEHNR, FQNEAQ (reference sequence). Trimming pared 5 bases from V and 4 bases from J, leaving 18 bases between. CDR3 nucleotide sequence: TGTGCCAGCAGCGATAGACCCGGGACCGCGAAAAACATTCAGTACTTC. It encodes CASSDRPGTAKNIQYF.

This clonotype was seen only a few times. V gene TRBV2 combines with J gene TRBJ2-2; no definite D call. V was trimmed by 11 bases and J by 4 bases, leaving 14 bases between them. Per germline, CDR1 SNHLY and CDR2 FYNNEI. The CDR3 loop spans 13 amino acids. CDR3 loop: CARASASTGELFF. As DNA, the CDR3 is TGTGCCCGGGCGTCGGCCTCCACCGGGGAGCTGTTTTTT.

The gene calls are TRBV20-1 and TRBJ2-1; D not certain. CDR1 DFQATT and CDR2 SNEGSKA come from the germline V gene (reference sequence). This CDR3 is built from 10 residues. Between the trimmed V and J ends, which lost 3 bases and 8 bases, there was a span of 5 bases. CDR3 amino acids: CSARPYEQFF. The CDR3 coding sequence is TGCAGTGCTAGGCCCTATGAGCAGTTCTTC.

The chain links TRBV28 to TRBJ2-1; 10 bases line up with TRBD2. The V and J ends lost 4 bases and 6 bases, in that order; junction bases with no gene match: 9. This CDR3 is 16 amino acids long. Germline V CDR1 and CDR2: MDHEN, SYDVKM. CDR3 residues: CASSWVAGGFLNEQFF. The CDR3 DNA sequence: TGTGCCAGCAGTTGGGTAGCGGGGGGCTTTCTCAATGAGCAGTTCTTC.

Many counts were recorded for this clonotype. This sequence joins TRBV7-9 and TRBJ2-1; 10 bases match TRBD1. The CDR3 is 18 residues long. Germline-derived CDR1 and CDR2 are SEHNR and FQNEAQ (reference sequence). Trimming cost V 6 bases and J 8 bases; bases outside gene matches: 19. The DNA of the CDR3 is TGTGCCAGCAGACCCTTCTCGACCGGGACAGGGGCCCGACATGAGCAGTTCTTC. It specifies CASRPFSTGTGARHEQFF.

The chain carries TRBV6-4 and TRBJ1-6; possibly TRBD1 for D (6 bases). This CDR3 has 14 amino acids. Germline V gene lookup returns CDR1 MRHNA and CDR2 SNTAGT. The ends were cut back, 0 bases at V and 7 bases at J, with 7 bases in the middle. The CDR3 spells CASSDSTGNSPLHF. The CDR3 region has the DNA TGTGCCAGCAGTGACTCCACAGGGAATTCACCCCTCCACTTT.

This clonotype was observed a few times. The rearrangement joins TRBV14 to TRBJ2-3, with TRBD2 identical over 11 bases. Germline-derived CDR1 and CDR2 are SGHDN and FVKESK. The CDR3 spans 16 residues. Trimming took 1 base from V and 4 from J; bases not matched to a gene: 4. CDR3 amino acids: CASSQAPGLAADTQYF. For the CDR3, the DNA is TGTGCCAGCAGCCAAGCCCCGGGACTAGCGGCAGATACGCAGTATTTT. The full variable domain, rest sourced from reference TRBV14 and TRBJ2-3, is EAGVTQFPSHSVIEKGQTVTLRCDPISGHDNLYWYRRVMGKEIKFLLHFVKESKQDESGMPNNRFLAERTGGTYSTLKVQPAELEDSGVYFCASSQAPGLAADTQYFGPGTRLTVL.

The CDR3 bases are TGTGCCAGCAGTGAATACTGGCTAAGGGGGCAGGGGGATACGCAGTATTTT. Translating gives CASSEYWLRGQGDTQYF. The J gene is TRBJ2-3, the V gene TRBV25-1, with 7 positions matching TRBD1. Germline V lookup: CDR1 MGHDK, CDR2 SYGVNS. This CDR3 has 17 amino acids. V trimming: 0 bases; J trimming: 6 bases; junction bases outside the gene matches: 12. Filled out from reference TRBV25-1 and TRBJ2-3, the complete variable domain reads EADIYQTPRYLVIGTGKKITLECSQTMGHDKMYWYQQDPGMELHLIHYSYGVNSTEKGDLSSESTVSRIRTEHFPLTLESARPSHTSQYLCASSEYWLRGQGDTQYFGPGTRLTVL.

This clonotype was counted a single time. Since a much larger clone is just one base distant, this may be a read error. The gene calls are TRBV7-4 and TRBJ2-3; 9 nucleotides align to TRBD2. Per the germline V gene, CDR1 is SGHVT and CDR2 is SQSDAQ. J was trimmed by 6 bases and V by 4 bases; bases with no gene match: 11. The CDR3 covers 16 residues. CDR3 loop: CASSSMAGGQFDTQYF. CDR3 DNA: TGTGCCAGCAGCTCAATGGCGGGGGGGCAATTCGATACGCAGTATTTT.

The table lists this clonotype with many counts. In nucleotides, the CDR3 is TGTGCCAGCAGCACAAGACAGGCCCTGAACACTGAAGCTTTCTTT. This sequence encodes CASSTRQALNTEAFF. V and J are TRBV7-9 and TRBJ1-1, with D possibly TRBD1 on 6 matching bases. Germline V lookup: CDR1 SEHNR, CDR2 FQNEAQ (reference sequence). The CDR3 sequence is 15 residues long. V lost 5 bases to trimming and J lost 0 bases, with 13 bases between them.

In this sample, this clonotype turned up many times. The chain recombines TRBV7-8 with TRBJ2-3; D is undetermined. CDR1 and CDR2 (germline): SGHVS, FQNEAQ. The CDR3 consists of 15 residues. Trimming took off 2 bases at V and 0 bases at J, with 9 bases between the two ends. In nucleotides, the CDR3 is TGTGCCAGCAGCTTACGCACGCGAAGCACAGATACGCAGTATTTT. Translating gives CASSLRTRSTDTQYF. Combining the CDR3 with reference TRBV7-8 and TRBJ2-3 gives the whole variable domain GAGVSQSPRYKVAKRGQDVALRCDPISGHVSLFWYQQALGQGPEFLTYFQNEAQLDKSGLPSDRFFAERPEGSVSTLKIQRTQQEDSAVYLCASSLRTRSTDTQYFGPGTRLTVL.

This clonotype was seen at least ten times. The rearrangement uses TRBV7-9 and TRBJ2-4, with D perhaps TRBD1 (5 bases). The germline V gene encodes CDR1 SEHNR and CDR2 FQNEAQ (reference sequence). Deletions cut 4 bases from V and 0 bases from J, with 13 bases between. The CDR3 has 16 amino acids. This chain's CDR3 is CASSSPRQLAKNIQYF. The CDR3 DNA follows: TGTGCCAGCAGCTCACCCCGACAGTTAGCCAAAAACATTCAGTACTTC.